This T cell receptor (beta chain) was profiled in a study of blood T cell repertoires in COVID-19. Trimming took 9 bases from V and 6 from J; bases not matched to a gene: 11. The CDR3 loop spans 13 amino acids. The germline V gene encodes CDR1 LNHDA and CDR2 SQIVND (reference sequence). Profiled with immunoSEQ multiplex PCR; TCRdb holds only in-frame clones, not every one. The top ten hold over 1.5% of the sample, which has 140,000 to 150,000 clones, roughly 86% seen once. This chain links TRBV19 with TRBJ2-7; 7 bases agree with TRBD1. Material: peripheral blood. The sequence came from a man in his sixties or seventies with acute or convalescent COVID-19. CDR3 coding DNA: TGTGCCAGCCGGGACAGAGTTGACTCCGAGCAGTACTTC. Encoded protein: CASRDRVDSEQYF.